What follows describes a single T cell receptor (beta chain). This clone's antigen is unknown. No base-level quality is on record; no much larger clone is a single base apart. The entry originates in a study of blood T cell repertoires in COVID-19 (dated by TCRdb to 2019 to 2021). Context from the whole study: Collaborator samples came from the United States, Italy and Spain and covered acute and convalescent phases of COVID-19. The material from the prospective study consisted of cDNA or gDNA derived from T cells, B-cell-depleted T cells, or PBMCs. Deeply sampled blood TCRbeta repertoires from subjects exposed to, actively infected with, or recovered from COVID-19 were included in the dataset. The repertoires were made available in a free public database intended to serve as a resource for research on the immune response to SARS-CoV-2. Samples were obtained from the ongoing ImmuneRACE study (first 160 participants) and from 1,254 subjects provided by 6 global collaborators. Nearly every sample came with metadata listing a de-identified subject ID, COVID-19 status, age in years and sex. Where available, HLA class I and class II types were obtained from metadata supplied by the sample provider rather than from assay-based typing. Broad study findings and their caveats: The amount of clinical and demographic metadata varied by source and participant and was provided uncurated.

TCRbeta CDR3 regions were amplified from genomic DNA by means of the immunoSEQ Assay, a bias-controlled multiplex PCR. In the source study's methods: The number of nucleated cells in each sample was estimated from the amplification of reference gene primers within the assay. To quantify the absolute abundance of each unique TCRbeta CDR3 rearrangement, sequence reads were collapsed and filtered. For each sample, productive Simpson clonality was calculated by taking the square root of Simpson's diversity index across productive rearrangements. TCRdb provides this immuneACCESS table in a form limited to in-frame rearrangements. Some clones are lacking; in checked studies, under half of them reflect an unresolved V gene, and why the rest are absent is not known. V and J calls and clone size are given by that table; D and trimming were obtained from the DNA. The sample yields about 180,000 clones; 89% were counted once. Around 1.9% of the sample is in the top ten clones.

At the junction V is shortened by 3 bases and J by 1 base; bases outside the gene matches: 7. Per the germline V gene, KGHSH is the CDR1 and LQKENI is the CDR2. From its cysteine to its phenylalanine, the CDR3 spans 18 amino acids. Of all the DNA, just the CDR3 is kept, 54 bases in frame from base 1. Another Seattle source contributed samples from volunteer blood donors who had recovered from COVID-19. Whole blood was collected in K2EDTA tubes by collaborating institutions according to the institutions' own protocols. Collaborator samples were shipped for TCRbeta analysis as frozen whole blood, isolated PBMCs, or DNA extracted from either sample type.

In this chain, TRBV18 is recombined with TRBJ2-3, with 13 bases aligning to TRBD2. The receptor comes from a man aged 18 to 35 who had recovered from COVID-19. The sequencing sample was made of peripheral blood. The DNA is TGTGCCAGCTCACCTCGGACTAGCGGGAGTCGGGGCACAGATACGCAGTATTTT. It is translated as CASSPRTSGSRGTDTQYF.